The sequence of this T cell receptor beta chain was determined in a study of T cells after yellow fever vaccination (dated by TCRdb to between 2017 and 2020). Notes on the research overall: Libraries from fractions with low cell numbers were prepared with the SMART-Seq v4 Ultra Low Input RNA kit. To follow T-cell clones before and after both primary and booster YFV17D yellow fever vaccination, bulk TCR alpha and beta repertoires underwent longitudinal sequencing. Blood samples were taken at several timepoints before and after primary and secondary immunization, and bulk PBMC replicates and cell subsets were isolated. Two healthy male donors made up the cohort, one aged 18 to 29 years and the other aged 30 to 39 years. Study-wide findings and limitations: A small share of clonotypes occurred in both CD4 and CD8 compartments, likely arising from convergent recombination. After the booster, most of the clones that had expanded following primary vaccination were detected again (96% of CD4 and more than 85% of CD8), which suggests that memory was broadly maintained. The study included only a couple of donors, which limits how far the findings can be generalized. FACS-sorted repertoires could contain abundant contaminating clonotypes from the bulk population, so computational filtering was required. The secondary T-cell response was weaker than the primary response but faster, peaking on day 5 instead of day 15.

As regards this clonotype: What antigen it recognizes has not been identified. No much larger clone exists at a distance of one base, and base qualities are not known.

Germline trimming amounts to 0 bases on V and 4 bases on J, with 6 as the count of junction bases outside the gene matches. There are 17 amino acids in the CDR3, from cysteine to phenylalanine inclusive. Only the CDR3 DNA stays, 51 bases, in frame from base 1. CDR1 and CDR2, per the germline V gene, are MNHEY and SVGAGI. What this sample's treatment or condition label stands for: live attenuated yellow fever vaccine strain. PBMCs were isolated from peripheral blood using a standard Ficoll-Paque protocol. CD4 and CD8 T-cell fractions were isolated with Dynabeads CD4 and CD8 positive selection kits. TriZol was used to extract RNA from bulk PBMCs, CD4 and CD8 fractions, and dextramer-positive and dextramer-negative fractions. TCR cDNA was synthesized by 5'RACE template switching, which introduced a universal primer site and unique molecular identifiers. Priming for cDNA synthesis came from both the TCR alpha and TCR beta constant segments. Libraries were amplified in two PCR steps, with sample barcodes and sequencing adapters added in the second step. Sequencing of libraries was done on Illumina HiSeq 2500 (2x100 bp) or NovaSeq (2x150 bp). For the original study's pipeline: Demultiplexing of reads and collapsing into UMI consensus sequences were performed with MIGEC, and V(D)J alignment was carried out with MiXCR. Clonotypes responding to the vaccine were identified with edgeR on replicate PBMC samples, with the criteria of FDR below 0.01 and a log2 fold change above 5 up to day 15. CD4 or CD8 identity was assigned to each bulk clonotype according to whether the clonotype was present at higher abundance in the sequenced CD4 repertoire or the sequenced CD8 repertoire. TCRdb reprocessed the public reads (quality trimming at Q25 with fastp, clone calling with MiXCR) and kept in-frame beta chains. Every CDR3 protein is listed once, alongside the most common genes and DNA of its rows. The V and J calls and clone size come from TCRdb's table, not from the authors' own analysis. In all, the sample holds 200,000 to 250,000 distinct CDR3 sequences, and about 7% of those were seen once. The ten largest make up approximately 0.85% of the sample.

Recombination connected TRBV6-5 to TRBJ2-1; 10 junctional bases match TRBD2. The sequences come from CD4+ T cells sorted from PBMCs, collected 15 days after the yellow fever booster vaccination. The receptor's source is a man aged 25-40 years who received the YFV17D yellow fever vaccine. The CDR3 protein: CASSYSLSSGSYNEQFF. The nucleotides read TGTGCCAGCAGTTACTCGCTCTCTAGCGGGAGTTACAATGAGCAGTTCTTC.